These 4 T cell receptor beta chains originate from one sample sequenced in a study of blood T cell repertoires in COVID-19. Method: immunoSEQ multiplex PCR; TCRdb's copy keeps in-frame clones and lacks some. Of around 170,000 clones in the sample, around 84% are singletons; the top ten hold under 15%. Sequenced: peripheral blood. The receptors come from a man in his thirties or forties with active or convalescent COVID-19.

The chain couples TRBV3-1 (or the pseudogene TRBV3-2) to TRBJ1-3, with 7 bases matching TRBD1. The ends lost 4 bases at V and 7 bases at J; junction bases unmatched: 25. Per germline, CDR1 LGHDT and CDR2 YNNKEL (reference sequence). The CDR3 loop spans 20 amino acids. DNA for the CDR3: TGTGCCAGCAGCCCTCTCCCTCTGGTGGGAGACAGGGAGTTCGGGAACACCATATATTTT. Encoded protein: CASSPLPLVGDREFGNTIYF.

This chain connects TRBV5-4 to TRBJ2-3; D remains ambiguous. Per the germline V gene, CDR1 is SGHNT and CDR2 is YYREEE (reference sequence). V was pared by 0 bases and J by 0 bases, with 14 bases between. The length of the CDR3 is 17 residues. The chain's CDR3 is CASSLVSLKTSTDTQYF. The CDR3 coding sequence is TGTGCCAGCAGCTTGGTTTCCTTAAAAACTAGCACAGATACGCAGTATTTT.

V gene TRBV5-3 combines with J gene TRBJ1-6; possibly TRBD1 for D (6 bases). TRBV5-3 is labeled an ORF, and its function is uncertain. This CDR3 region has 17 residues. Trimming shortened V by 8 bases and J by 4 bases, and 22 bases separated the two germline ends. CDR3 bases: TGTGCCAGTTTCGGGACCCCGGGGGGCCTTTATAATTCACCCCTCCACTTT. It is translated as CASFGTPGGLYNSPLHF.

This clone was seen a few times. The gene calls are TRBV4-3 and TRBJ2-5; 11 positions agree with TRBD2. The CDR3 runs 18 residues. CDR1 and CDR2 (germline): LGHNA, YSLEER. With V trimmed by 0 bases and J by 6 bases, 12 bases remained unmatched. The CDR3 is CASSQENKLAGESKTQYF. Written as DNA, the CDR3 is TGCGCCAGCAGCCAAGAAAACAAACTAGCGGGAGAATCAAAGACCCAGTACTTC.